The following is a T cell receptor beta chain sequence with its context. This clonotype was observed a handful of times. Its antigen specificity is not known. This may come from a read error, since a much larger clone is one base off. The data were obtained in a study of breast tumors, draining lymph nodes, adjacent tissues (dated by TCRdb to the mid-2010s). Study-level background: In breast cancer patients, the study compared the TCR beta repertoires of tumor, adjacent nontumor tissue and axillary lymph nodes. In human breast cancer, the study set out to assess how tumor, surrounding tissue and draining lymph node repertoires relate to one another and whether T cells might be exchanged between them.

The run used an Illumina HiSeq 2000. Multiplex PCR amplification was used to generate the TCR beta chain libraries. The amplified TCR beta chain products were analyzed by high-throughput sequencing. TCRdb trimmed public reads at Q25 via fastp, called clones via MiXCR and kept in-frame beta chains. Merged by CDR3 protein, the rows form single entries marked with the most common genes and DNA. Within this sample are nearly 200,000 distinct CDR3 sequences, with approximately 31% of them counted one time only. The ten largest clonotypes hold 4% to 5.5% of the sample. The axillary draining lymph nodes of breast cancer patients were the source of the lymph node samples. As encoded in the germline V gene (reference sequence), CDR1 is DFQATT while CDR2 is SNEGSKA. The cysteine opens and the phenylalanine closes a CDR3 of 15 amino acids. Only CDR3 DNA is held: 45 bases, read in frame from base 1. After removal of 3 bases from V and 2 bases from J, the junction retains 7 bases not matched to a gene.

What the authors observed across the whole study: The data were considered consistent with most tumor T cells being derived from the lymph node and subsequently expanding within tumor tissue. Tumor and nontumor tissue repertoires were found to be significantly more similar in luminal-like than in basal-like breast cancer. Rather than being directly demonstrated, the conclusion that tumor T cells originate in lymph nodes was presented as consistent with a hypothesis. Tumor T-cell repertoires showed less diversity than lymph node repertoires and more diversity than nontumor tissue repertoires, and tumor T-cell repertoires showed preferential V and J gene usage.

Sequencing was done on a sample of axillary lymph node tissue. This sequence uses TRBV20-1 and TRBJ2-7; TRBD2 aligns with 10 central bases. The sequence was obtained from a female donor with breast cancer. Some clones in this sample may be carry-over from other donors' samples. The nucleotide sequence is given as TGCAGTGCTAGCCACCCCGGGACTAGCGCCTACGAGCAGTACTTC. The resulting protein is CSASHPGTSAYEQYF.